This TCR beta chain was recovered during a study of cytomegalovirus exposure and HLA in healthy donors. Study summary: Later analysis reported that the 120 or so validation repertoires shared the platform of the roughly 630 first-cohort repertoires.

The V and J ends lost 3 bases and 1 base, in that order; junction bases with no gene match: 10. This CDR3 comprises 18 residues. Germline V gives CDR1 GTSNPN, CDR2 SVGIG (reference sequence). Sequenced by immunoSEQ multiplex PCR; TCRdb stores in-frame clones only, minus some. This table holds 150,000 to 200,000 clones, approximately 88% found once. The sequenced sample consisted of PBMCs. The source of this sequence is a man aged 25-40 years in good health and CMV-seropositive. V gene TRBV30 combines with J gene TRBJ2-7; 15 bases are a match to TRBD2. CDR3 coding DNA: TGTGCCTGGAGGGGACTAGCGGGAGGCATGACTCTTTCCTACGAGCAGTACTTC. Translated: CAWRGLAGGMTLSYEQYF.